Listed below are T cell receptor beta chains from one sample, sequenced in a study of tumor-infiltrating lymphocytes in oesophageal squamous cell carcinoma. MiXCR was run by TCRdb on the PCR reads, yielding one entry per CDR3 protein. The table shows roughly 20,000 distinct CDR3 sequences, with under 50% occurring only once. Sequencing input: normal esophageal tissue next to the tumor. All receptors derive from a male donor with esophageal squamous cell carcinoma. The CDR3 runs from the conserved cysteine through the conserved F or W. A D gene is named only where the DNA matches it firmly. Some rows mark clone size as missing; the rest say once, few, many or name a class of expanded clone.

CDR3 length	V gene	clone size	D gene	J gene	CDR3 protein	CDR3 DNA
15	TRBV18	many	TRBD2	TRBJ2-3	CASSPATSGRDTQYF	TGTGCCAGCTCACCCGCGACTAGCGGGAGGGATACGCAGTATTTT
14	TRBV7-6	NA	NA	TRBJ2-3	CASSLAQGTDTQYF	TGTGCCAGCAGCTTAGCACAGGGCACAGATACGCAGTATTTT
12	TRBV12-3/TRBV12-4	medium-sized	NA	TRBJ2-3	CASSLTGTTQYF	TGTGCCAGCAGTTTAACCGGGACTACGCAGTATTTT
17	TRBV7-6	NA	NA	TRBJ1-4	CASSKGGSGGSNEKLFF	TGTGCCAGCAGCAAAGGGGGTTCGGGGGGATCTAATGAAAAACTGTTTTTT
15	TRBV7-9	medium-sized	NA	TRBJ2-7	CASSLGWPSKNEQYF	TGTGCCAGCAGCTTAGGTTGGCCGTCTAAGAACGAGCAGTACTTC
16	TRBV4-1	many	TRBD1	TRBJ1-4	CASSQDQGGLDEKLFF	TGCGCCAGCAGCCAAGACCAAGGGGGCCTTGACGAAAAACTGTTTTTT
13	TRBV7-9	medium-sized	NA	TRBJ2-7	CASSLAGLYEQYF	TGTGCCAGCAGCTTAGCGGGTCTCTACGAGCAGTACTTC
16	TRBV5-1	many	TRBD1	TRBJ2-5	CASSEGQGAIGETQYF	TGCGCCAGCAGCGAGGGACAGGGGGCGATAGGAGAGACCCAGTACTTC
11	TRBV6-1	medium-sized	NA	TRBJ2-1	CASSPKEEQFF	TGTGCCAGCAGTCCCAAGGAGGAGCAGTTCTTC
21	TRBV7-8	NA	TRBD1	TRBJ1-2	CASSLGAGGTGALLANYGYTF	TGTGCCAGCAGCCTAGGGGCGGGGGGGACAGGGGCCTTGTTAGCTAACTATGGCTACACCTTC
17	TRBV12-3/TRBV12-4	NA	NA	TRBJ2-2	CASTLDGGVGKTGELFF	TGTGCCAGCACTCTCGATGGGGGAGTGGGAAAAACCGGGGAGCTGTTTTTT
15	TRBV7-2	NA	TRBD2	TRBJ2-1	CASSSSRGSFDEQFF	TGTGCCAGCAGCTCCTCTCGCGGGAGTTTCGATGAGCAGTTCTTC
13	TRBV7-2	NA	TRBD1	TRBJ2-3	CASSFDRGDTQYF	TGTGCCAGCAGCTTCGACAGGGGAGATACGCAGTATTTT
15	TRBV7-6	few	NA	TRBJ2-7	CASSLPGHLTYEQYF	TGTGCCAGCAGCTTACCGGGACACCTAACCTACGAGCAGTACTTC
13	TRBV12-3/TRBV12-4	NA	NA	TRBJ1-5	CASSLGGSQPQHF	TGTGCCAGCAGTTTAGGGGGGAGTCAGCCCCAGCATTTT
16	TRBV6-1	NA	NA	TRBJ1-1	CASRPAFGGARTEAFF	TGTGCCAGCAGGCCGGCCTTTGGTGGGGCAAGGACTGAAGCTTTCTTT
12	TRBV7-8	medium-sized	NA	TRBJ2-7	CASSLTPYEQYF	TGTGCCAGCAGCTTAACTCCCTACGAGCAGTACTTC
13	TRBV27	NA	NA	TRBJ2-7	CASSLSAHYEQYF	TGTGCCAGCAGTTTAAGCGCACATTACGAGCAGTACTTC
17	TRBV14	many	NA	TRBJ1-6	CASSQVSRAGYNSPLHF	TGTGCCAGCAGCCAAGTTTCCAGGGCGGGCTATAATTCACCCCTCCACTTT
13	TRBV7-2	few	NA	TRBJ2-4	CASSLAGTHIQYF	TGTGCCAGCAGCTTAGCTGGGACACACATTCAGTACTTC
13	TRBV7-9	NA	NA	TRBJ2-5	CASSLSGEETQYF	TGTGCTAGCAGCTTATCAGGGGAAGAGACCCAGTACTTC
16	TRBV2	many	NA	TRBJ2-7	CASSDRGYTPSYEQYF	TGTGCCAGCAGTGACAGGGGCTATACCCCCTCCTACGAGCAGTACTTC
17	TRBV6-8	once	NA	TRBJ2-3	CASSPQLGGAKRDTQYF	TGTGCCAGCAGTCCTCAGTTGGGGGGGGCTAAGAGAGATACGCAGTATTTT
18	TRBV5-6	few	TRBD2	TRBJ2-4	CASSRPGLAGGPKNIQYF	TGTGCCAGCAGCCGGCCGGGACTAGCGGGAGGGCCAAAAAACATTCAGTACTTC